This T cell receptor beta chain was sequenced in a study of cytomegalovirus exposure and HLA in healthy donors. General study points: Many donors carried some public TCRs, although rarity characterized most TCR sequences. The classifier was said to identify cytomegalovirus status with high specificity and sensitivity.

As for this clone: Its matching antigen is unknown.

The table came from immunoSEQ multiplex PCR; TCRdb's copy has only in-frame clones and leaves some out. In the table there are some 190,000 clones, more than 75% of which are singletons. CDR3 length: 15 amino acids. V was shortened by 2 bases and J by 2 bases, with 13 bases between the two germline ends. Germline loops: CDR1 KGHSH, CDR2 LQKENI. The sample comprised PBMCs. J is TRBJ2-7 and V is TRBV18; D gene unclear. This TCR derives from a woman under 30 in good health and CMV-seronegative. The CDR3 DNA reads TGTGCCAGCTCACCAGGGCAGGCATTAACCTACGAGCAGTACTTC. Protein product: CASSPGQALTYEQYF.